These 28 T cell receptor beta chains share one sample of origin, sequenced in a study of cytomegalovirus exposure and HLA in healthy donors. The PCR made use of 60 Vbeta and 13 Jbeta primers. TCRdb keeps only in-frame clones here, not all; method: immunoSEQ multiplex PCR. Counted here are some 130,000 clones, 65% to 70% occurring once; the ten biggest clones make up about 1.5%. Material: PBMCs. The receptors derive from a human donor in good health.

The chain uses TRBV5-1 and TRBJ2-5; 9 bases map to TRBD2. Germline CDR1 is SGHRS and CDR2 is YFSETQ. V gave up 0 bases and J gave up 4 bases; unmatched junction bases: 10. The CDR3 length is 17 residues. The CDR3 is CASSLASSGSGGETQYF. In DNA form, the CDR3 reads TGCGCCAGCAGCTTGGCCAGTAGCGGGAGTGGAGGAGAGACCCAGTACTTC. Full variable domain (rest looked up from reference TRBV5-1 and TRBJ2-5): KAGVTQTPRYLIKTRGQQVTLSCSPISGHRSVSWYQQTPGQGLQFLFEYFSETQRNKGNFPGRFSGRQFSNSRSEMNVSTLELGDSALYLCASSLASSGSGGETQYFGPGTRLLVL.

This clone was detected only a few times. The gene calls are TRBV28 and TRBJ1-4, with a weak D call TRBD1 (5 bases). The germline V gene encodes CDR1 MDHEN and CDR2 SYDVKM. The CDR3 has 14 residues. The ends were cut back, 4 bases at V and 8 bases at J, with 14 bases in the middle. CDR3 sequence: CASSSGSSTEKLFF. For the CDR3, the DNA is TGTGCCAGCAGTTCAGGGTCATCTACCGAAAAACTGTTTTTT.

This clone was detected a few times. The gene calls are TRBV5-1 and TRBJ1-2; 9 bases are a match to TRBD1. The junction had 4 bases not matched to a gene; V was cut back by 6 bases and J by 1 base. Germline V gene lookup returns CDR1 SGHRS and CDR2 YFSETQ. This CDR3 is 14 amino acids long. This chain's CDR3 is CASNPGQGNYGYTF. Here the CDR3 DNA reads TGCGCCAGCAACCCGGGACAGGGTAACTATGGCTACACCTTC.

This clone was observed a handful of times. The rearrangement joins TRBV7-9 to TRBJ1-3; TRBD1 is a possible D gene (6 bases). Germline lookup yields CDR1 SEHNR and CDR2 FQNEAQ (reference sequence). CDR3 length: 17 residues. Deletions cut 3 bases from V and 0 bases from J, with 15 bases between. CDR3: CASSLIGTTDSGNTIYF. CDR3 sequence (DNA): TGTGCCAGCAGCTTGATCGGGACAACTGACTCTGGAAACACCATATATTTT.

The chain employs TRBV19 and TRBJ2-5, with 7 bases identical to TRBD1. Losses at the gene ends were 6 bases for V and 2 bases for J; bases not matched to a gene: 3. The length of the CDR3 is 13 residues. Germline V gives CDR1 LNHDA, CDR2 SQIVND (reference sequence). CDR3 loop: CASSLDRQETQYF. CDR3 in DNA: TGTGCCAGTAGCCTGGACAGGCAAGAGACCCAGTACTTC.

The chain carries TRBV7-9 and TRBJ2-1; 9 bases match TRBD1. There are 17 residues in the CDR3. Per the germline V gene, CDR1 is SEHNR and CDR2 is FQNEAQ (reference sequence). J lost 3 bases, V lost 5 bases, and 11 bases had no gene match. This chain's CDR3 is CASSGGNRGRLYNEQFF. The DNA of the CDR3 is TGTGCCAGCAGCGGGGGTAACAGGGGGCGTCTCTACAATGAGCAGTTCTTC.

The chain couples TRBV6-5 to TRBJ2-2; D uncertain. This CDR3 contains 15 residues. The germline V and J ends were trimmed by 2 bases and 1 base, with 8 bases remaining between them. CDR1 and CDR2 (germline): MNHEY, SVGAGI. The CDR3 sequence is CASSYPSGNTGELFF. The CDR3 nucleotides are TGTGCCAGCAGTTACCCTTCAGGGAACACCGGGGAGCTGTTTTTT.

In this sample, this clone turned up a few times. The chain joins TRBV6-6 to TRBJ2-1, with a possible D match to TRBD2 (5 bases). CDR1 and CDR2 from the germline V gene are MNHNY and SVGAGI (reference sequence). The V end was cut by 6 bases, the J end by 5 bases, with 17 bases between. The CDR3 runs to 15 residues. The CDR3 spells CASSRRRKMDNEQFF. The CDR3, as DNA: TGTGCCAGCAGCCGGAGGAGAAAGATGGACAATGAGCAGTTCTTC.

The rearrangement uses TRBV14 and TRBJ2-7; D is undetermined. The CDR3 totals 12 residues. V lost 1 base and J lost 9, with 10 bases in between. Germline CDR1 SGHDN, CDR2 FVKESK. The CDR3 region is CASSQAPFLQYF. CDR3 coding DNA: TGTGCCAGCAGCCAAGCCCCTTTCTTGCAGTACTTC.

The chain carries TRBV10-1 and TRBJ2-5, with 8 positions matching TRBD1. V shed 7 bases, J shed 5 bases, and the junction held 9 bases outside the gene matches. This CDR3 has 14 residues. The V gene's germline CDR1 is WNHNN and CDR2 SYGVQD (reference sequence). The CDR3 DNA reads as TGCGCCAGCACCCCGACAGGGGATGGGGAGACCCAGTACTTC. Encoded protein: CASTPTGDGETQYF.

This rearrangement joins TRBV5-4 to TRBJ2-3, with D hard to call. Germline V gene data show CDR1 as SGHNT and CDR2 as YYREEE (reference sequence). The CDR3 is made up of 13 amino acids. V lost 0 bases to trimming and J lost 4 bases, with 6 bases between them. CDR3 sequence (DNA): TGTGCCAGCAGCTTGGCTATCGCAGATACGCAGTATTTT. Amino acid sequence: CASSLAIADTQYF. Supplemented by reference TRBV5-4 and TRBJ2-3, the full variable domain reads ETGVTQSPTHLIKTRGQQVTLRCSSQSGHNTVSWYQQALGQGPQFIFQYYREEENGRGNFPPRFSGLQFPNYSSELNVNALELDDSALYLCASSLAIADTQYFGPGTRLTVL.

In the case of this clone: At one boundary the junction diverges from the germline segment, which might be a read error. This chain connects TRBV6-4 to TRBJ2-7, with D uncertain. Germline CDR1 MRHNA, CDR2 SNTAGT. The CDR3 is made up of 9 amino acids. CDR3 in DNA: TGTGCCAGCAGTGACCCTTCTTTCTTC. It yields the protein CASSDPSFF.

Only a few counts were recorded for this clone. The chain has TRBV5-1 and TRBJ1-1; D perhaps matches TRBD1 (5 bases). Germline V gives CDR1 SGHRS, CDR2 YFSETQ. The V end lost 3 bases, the J end lost 7 bases, and 10 bases lay between the germline ends. The CDR3 length is 12 residues. This CDR3 reads CASSSDDSEAFF. The CDR3 nucleotides are TGCGCCAGCAGCTCCGATGACAGTGAAGCTTTCTTT.

This clone was found a few times. The chain has TRBV18 and TRBJ2-2; no reliable D call. Germline V lookup: CDR1 KGHSH, CDR2 LQKENI. Trimming stripped 2 bases from V and 7 bases from J, with 5 bases between. This CDR3 spans 12 amino acids. CDR3 sequence reads: CASSPEVGELFF. The CDR3 coding sequence is TGTGCCAGCTCACCAGAGGTCGGGGAGCTGTTTTTT.

The rearrangement joins TRBV27 to TRBJ1-3; 7 bases agree with TRBD1. Trimming at V came to 6 bases and at J to 2 bases, leaving 7 bases not matched to a gene. The CDR3 is 15 residues long. The germline gives CDR1 MNHEY, CDR2 SMNVEV (reference sequence). As DNA, the CDR3 is TGTGCCAGCAGCAGAGTGGGGACAGCTGGAAACACCATATATTTT. Amino acids: CASSRVGTAGNTIYF.

This chain joins TRBV27 and TRBJ2-6; 8 bases match TRBD1. CDR3 length equals 14 residues. Losses at the gene ends were 6 bases for V and 4 bases for J; bases not matched to a gene: 2. CDR1 and CDR2 from the germline V gene are MNHEY and SMNVEV (reference sequence). The CDR3 coding sequence is TGTGCCAGCAGGACAGGGGTCGGGGCCAACGTCCTGACTTTC. Translating it yields CASRTGVGANVLTF.

The chain recombines TRBV10-3 with TRBJ1-1; D gene uncertain. The CDR3 covers 14 residues. Germline lookup yields CDR1 ENHRY and CDR2 SYGVKD. With 2 bases removed from V and 5 bases from J, the gap between germline ends came to 12 bases. The CDR3 DNA is TGTGCCATCAGTGAGGGGAGAGGGCGGACTGAAGCTTTCTTT. Translated, it gives CAISEGRGRTEAFF.

On this clone: This same CDR3 is encoded by further DNA sequences in the sample. The genes are TRBV18 and TRBJ2-5; D is undetermined. There are 13 residues in the CDR3. V was pared by 6 bases and J by 1 base, with 9 bases between. Germline V gives CDR1 KGHSH, CDR2 LQKENI. The CDR3 region has the DNA TGTGCCAGCTCCCCCTATTCCCAAGAGACCCAGTACTTC. This sequence encodes CASSPYSQETQYF.

This rearrangement joins TRBV7-3 to TRBJ2-2, with 11 bases that match TRBD2. The CDR3 spans 15 residues. CDR1 and CDR2 from the germline V gene are SGHTA and FQGTGA. The J segment lost 5 bases and the V segment lost 7 bases, leaving 6 bases of the junction unmatched. CDR3 nucleotides: TGTGCCAGCAAACAACTAGCGGGAGATACCGGGGAGCTGTTTTTT. Encoded protein: CASKQLAGDTGELFF.

CDR3 sequence (DNA): TGCGCCAGCAGCCAAGGTGGACAGTTTAATGAAAAACTGTTTTTT. This gives the protein CASSQGGQFNEKLFF. The chain combines TRBV4-3 with TRBJ1-4; tentative D call: TRBD1 (6 bases). Trimming cost V 1 base and J 4 bases, with 10 bases left between them. The V gene's germline CDR1 is LGHNA and CDR2 YSLEER. The CDR3 spans 15 residues.

This clone was counted once. The CDR3: CASSLSRAGVGHEQYF. CDR3 DNA: TGTGCCAGCAGCTTATCCAGGGCGGGAGTCGGGCACGAGCAGTACTTC. The chain recombines TRBV7-8 with TRBJ2-7, with 7 bases matching TRBD2. The ends lost 2 bases at V and 5 bases at J; junction bases unmatched: 12. Looked up from germline, CDR1 is SGHVS and CDR2 is FQNEAQ. This CDR3 contains 16 residues.

V is TRBV11-3 and J is TRBJ1-1; D gene uncertain. Trimming shortened V by 3 bases and J by 1 base, and 6 bases separated the two germline ends. The CDR3 has 13 amino acids. The V gene's germline CDR1 is SGHNT and CDR2 YENEEA. The CDR3 sequence: CASSFRENTEAFF. CDR3 in DNA: TGTGCCAGCAGCTTTCGCGAGAACACTGAAGCTTTCTTT.

V gene TRBV5-8 combines with J gene TRBJ2-1; 8 nucleotides agree with TRBD2. The J segment lost 10 bases and the V segment lost 7 bases, leaving 22 bases of the junction unmatched. The CDR3 spans 17 residues. Germline V gene sequence: CDR1 SGHTS, CDR2 YDEGEE. CDR3 protein: CASYPRVGQAGVSEQFF. The CDR3 DNA reads as TGTGCCAGCTATCCGAGGGTAGGTCAAGCGGGAGTTTCGGAGCAGTTCTTC.

The chain links TRBV5-1 to TRBJ2-7; D not certain. This CDR3 contains 12 residues. The V and J ends lost 4 bases and 3 bases respectively, with 8 bases between them. The germline V gene has CDR1 SGHRS and CDR2 YFSETQ. The CDR3 nucleotides read TGCGCCAGCAGCCGAACTGTCTACGAGCAGTACTTC. This translates into CASSRTVYEQYF.

This clone was detected only once. The V gene is TRBV9, the J gene TRBJ2-7; possibly TRBD2 for D (6 bases). V lost 3 bases and J lost 1, with 11 bases in between. The CDR3 extends over 14 amino acids. The germline gives CDR1 SGDLS, CDR2 YYNGEE. This chain's CDR3 is CASSAHSGSYEQYF. DNA of the CDR3: TGTGCCAGCAGCGCCCATAGCGGTTCCTACGAGCAGTACTTC.

The chain employs TRBV5-6 and TRBJ2-1; 12 bases are a match to TRBD2. The J segment lost 5 bases and the V segment lost 4 bases, leaving 4 bases of the junction unmatched. The CDR3 length is 15 residues. Looked up from germline, CDR1 is SGHDT and CDR2 is YYEEEE. The CDR3 region has the DNA TGTGCCAGCAGCGGTGGACTAGCGGGGAACAATGAGCAGTTCTTC. Its translation: CASSGGLAGNNEQFF.

The chain joins TRBV5-5 to TRBJ2-5; D is uncertain. V was clipped by 4 bases and J by 0 bases, with 16 bases between them. The CDR3 extends over 16 amino acids. Germline V lookup: CDR1 SGHKS, CDR2 YYEKEE (reference sequence). The CDR3 nucleotides are TGTGCCAGCAGCCTACGACTGGAAGGCTACCAAGAGACCCAGTACTTC. Translated: CASSLRLEGYQETQYF.

This clone was seen only a few times. V and J are TRBV4-1 and TRBJ2-1; D is unclear. This CDR3 has 12 residues. V shed 0 bases and J shed 8 bases, with 5 bases lying between them. Looked up from germline, CDR1 is MGHRA and CDR2 is YSYEKL. The CDR3 coding sequence is TGCGCCAGCAGCCAAGATATCCATGAGCAGTTCTTC. Translated, it gives CASSQDIHEQFF.